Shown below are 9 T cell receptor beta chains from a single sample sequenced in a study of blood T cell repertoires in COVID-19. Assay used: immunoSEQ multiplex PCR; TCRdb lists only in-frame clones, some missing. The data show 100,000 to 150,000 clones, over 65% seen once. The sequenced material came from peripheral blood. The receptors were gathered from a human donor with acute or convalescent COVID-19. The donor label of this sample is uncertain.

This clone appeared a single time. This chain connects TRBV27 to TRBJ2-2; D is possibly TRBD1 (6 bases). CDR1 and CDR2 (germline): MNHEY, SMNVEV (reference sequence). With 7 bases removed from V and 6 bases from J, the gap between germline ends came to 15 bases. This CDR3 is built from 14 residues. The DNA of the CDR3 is TGTGCCAGCACCTACATTACAGGGTCCGGGGAGCTGTTTTTT. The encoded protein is CASTYITGSGELFF.

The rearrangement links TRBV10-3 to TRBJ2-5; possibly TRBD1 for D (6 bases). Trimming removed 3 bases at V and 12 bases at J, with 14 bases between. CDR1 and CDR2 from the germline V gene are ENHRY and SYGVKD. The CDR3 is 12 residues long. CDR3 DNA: TGTGCCATCAGTGAATTCCGGGACACAGAGTACTTC. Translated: CAISEFRDTEYF.

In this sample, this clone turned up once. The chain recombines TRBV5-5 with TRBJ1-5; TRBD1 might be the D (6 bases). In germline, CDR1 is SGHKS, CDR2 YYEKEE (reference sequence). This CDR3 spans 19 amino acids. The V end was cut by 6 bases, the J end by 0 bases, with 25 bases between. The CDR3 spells CASIPGRGPGIYSNQPQHF. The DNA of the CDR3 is TGTGCCAGCATCCCGGGGCGGGGGCCCGGTATCTATAGCAATCAGCCCCAGCATTTT.

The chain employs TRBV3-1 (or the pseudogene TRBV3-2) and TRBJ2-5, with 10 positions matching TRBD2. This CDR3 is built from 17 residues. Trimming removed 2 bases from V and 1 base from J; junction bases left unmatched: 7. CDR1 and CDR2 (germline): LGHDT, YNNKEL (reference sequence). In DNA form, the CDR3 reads TGTGCCAGCAGCCAACCGTGGACTAGCGGATCCCAAGAGACCCAGTACTTC. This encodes CASSQPWTSGSQETQYF.

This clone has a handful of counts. Here the CDR3 reads CASSPTGNQPQHF. The CDR3, as DNA: TGTGCCAGCAGCCCCACAGGGAATCAGCCCCAGCATTTT. This sequence joins TRBV6-6 and TRBJ1-5, with a tentative D call TRBD1 (6 bases). V lost 6 bases to trimming and J lost 4 bases, with 10 bases between them. The CDR3 extends over 13 amino acids. CDR1 is MNHNY, CDR2 SVGAGI, per germline (reference sequence).

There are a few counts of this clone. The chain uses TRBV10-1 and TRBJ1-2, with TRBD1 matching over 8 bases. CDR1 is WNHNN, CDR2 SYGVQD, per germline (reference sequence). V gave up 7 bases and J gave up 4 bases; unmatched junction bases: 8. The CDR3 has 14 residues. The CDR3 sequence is CASTPDREGYGYTF. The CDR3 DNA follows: TGCGCCAGCACCCCGGACAGGGAGGGCTATGGCTACACCTTC.

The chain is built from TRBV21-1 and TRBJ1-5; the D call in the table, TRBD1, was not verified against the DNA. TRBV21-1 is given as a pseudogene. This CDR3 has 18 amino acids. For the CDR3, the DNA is TGTGCCAGCAGCAAAGATCGACAGGATCCTGAGTCCTTTCAGCCCCAGCATTTT. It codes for CASSKDRQDPESFQPQHF.

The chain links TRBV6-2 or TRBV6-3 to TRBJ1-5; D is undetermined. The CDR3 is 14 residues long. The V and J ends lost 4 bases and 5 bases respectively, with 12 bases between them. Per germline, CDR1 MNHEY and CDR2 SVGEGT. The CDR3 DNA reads TGTGCCAGCAGTTGGACTCTATCGGATCAGCCCCAGCATTTT. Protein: CASSWTLSDQPQHF.

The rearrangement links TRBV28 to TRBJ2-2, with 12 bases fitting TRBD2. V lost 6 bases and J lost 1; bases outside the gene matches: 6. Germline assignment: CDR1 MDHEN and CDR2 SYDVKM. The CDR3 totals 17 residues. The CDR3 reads CASRASGGAVNTGELFF. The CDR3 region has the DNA TGTGCCAGCAGGGCTAGCGGGGGGGCCGTGAACACCGGGGAGCTGTTTTTT.